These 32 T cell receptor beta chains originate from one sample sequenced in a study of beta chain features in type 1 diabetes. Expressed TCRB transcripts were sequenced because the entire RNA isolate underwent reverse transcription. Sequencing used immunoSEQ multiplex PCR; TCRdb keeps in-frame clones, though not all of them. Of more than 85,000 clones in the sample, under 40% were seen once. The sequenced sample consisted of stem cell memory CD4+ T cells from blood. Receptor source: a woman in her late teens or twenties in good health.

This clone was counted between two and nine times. Here the CDR3 reads CASPQGRDRAYYGYTF. The CDR3 region has the DNA TGTGCCAGCCCCCAAGGGAGGGACAGGGCATACTATGGCTACACCTTC. The V gene is TRBV2, the J gene TRBJ1-2; 9 bases align to TRBD1. The CDR3 loop spans 16 amino acids. V was clipped by 8 bases and J by 3 bases; unmatched bases: 13. The germline gives CDR1 SNHLY, CDR2 FYNNEI.

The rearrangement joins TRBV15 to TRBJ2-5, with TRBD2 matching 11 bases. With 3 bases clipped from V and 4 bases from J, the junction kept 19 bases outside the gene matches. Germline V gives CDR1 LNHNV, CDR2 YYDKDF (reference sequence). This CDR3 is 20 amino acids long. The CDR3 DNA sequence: TGTGCCACCAGCAGGGACTTAAGCTCTCTACTAGCGGGAGACGGAGAGACCCAGTACTTC. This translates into CATSRDLSSLLAGDGETQYF.

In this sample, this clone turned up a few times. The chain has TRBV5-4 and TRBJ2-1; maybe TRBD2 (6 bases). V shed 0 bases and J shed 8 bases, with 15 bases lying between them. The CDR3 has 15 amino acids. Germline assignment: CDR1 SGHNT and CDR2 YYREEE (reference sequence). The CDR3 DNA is TGTGCCAGCAGCTTGGTCGGGAGTGTACATGATGAGCAGTTCTTC. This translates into CASSLVGSVHDEQFF.

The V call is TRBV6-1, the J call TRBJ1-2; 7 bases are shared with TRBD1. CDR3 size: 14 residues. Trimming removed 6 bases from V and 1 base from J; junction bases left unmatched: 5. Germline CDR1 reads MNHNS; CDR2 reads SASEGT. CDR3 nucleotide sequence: TGTGCCAGCAGCCGACAGGGTGTTAACTATGGCTACACCTTC. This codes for CASSRQGVNYGYTF.

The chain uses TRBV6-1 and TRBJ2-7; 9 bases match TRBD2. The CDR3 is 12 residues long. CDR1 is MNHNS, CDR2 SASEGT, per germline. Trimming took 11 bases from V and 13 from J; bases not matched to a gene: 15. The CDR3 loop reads CAGLSSGTKFYF. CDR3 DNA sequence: TGTGCCGGACTTTCTAGCGGGACTAAGTTTTACTTC.

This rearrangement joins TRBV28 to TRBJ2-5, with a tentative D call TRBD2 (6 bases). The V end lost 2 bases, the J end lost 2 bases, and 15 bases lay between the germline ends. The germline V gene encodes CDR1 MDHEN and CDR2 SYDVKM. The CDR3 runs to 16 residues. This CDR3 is CASSLAGTGQQETQYF. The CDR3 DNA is TGTGCCAGCAGTTTAGCCGGGACTGGCCAACAAGAGACCCAGTACTTC.

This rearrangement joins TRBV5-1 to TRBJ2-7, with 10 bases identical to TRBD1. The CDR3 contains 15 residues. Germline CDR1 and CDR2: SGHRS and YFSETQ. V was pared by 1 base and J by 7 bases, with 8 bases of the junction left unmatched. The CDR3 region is CASSLSGQGFEEQYF. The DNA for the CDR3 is TGCGCCAGCAGCTTGTCGGGACAGGGGTTTGAGGAGCAGTACTTC.

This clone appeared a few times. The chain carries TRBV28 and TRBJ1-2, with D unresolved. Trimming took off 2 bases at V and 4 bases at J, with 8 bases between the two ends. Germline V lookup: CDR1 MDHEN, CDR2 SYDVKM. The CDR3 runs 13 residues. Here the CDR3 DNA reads TGTGCCAGCAGTTTACGACGGGGCTATGGCTACACCTTC. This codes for CASSLRRGYGYTF.

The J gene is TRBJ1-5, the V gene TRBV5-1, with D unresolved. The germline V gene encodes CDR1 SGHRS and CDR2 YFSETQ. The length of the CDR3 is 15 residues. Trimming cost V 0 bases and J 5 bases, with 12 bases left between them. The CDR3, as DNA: TGCGCCAGCAGCTTGGGTGGCCCTGGAGATCAGCCCCAGCATTTT. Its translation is CASSLGGPGDQPQHF.

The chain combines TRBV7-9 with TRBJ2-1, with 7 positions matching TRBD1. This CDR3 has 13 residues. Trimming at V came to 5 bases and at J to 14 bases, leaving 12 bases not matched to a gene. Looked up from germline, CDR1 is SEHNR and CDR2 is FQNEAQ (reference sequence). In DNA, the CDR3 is TGTGCCAGCAGCCATGGGACAGTTGGAAAGAAGTTCTTC. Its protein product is CASSHGTVGKKFF.

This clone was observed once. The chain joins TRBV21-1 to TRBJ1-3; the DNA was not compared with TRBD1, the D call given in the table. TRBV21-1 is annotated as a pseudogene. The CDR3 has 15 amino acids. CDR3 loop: CANKTGGYPGNTIYF. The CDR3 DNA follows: TGTGCCAACAAGACAGGGGGTTATCCTGGAAACACCATATATTTT.

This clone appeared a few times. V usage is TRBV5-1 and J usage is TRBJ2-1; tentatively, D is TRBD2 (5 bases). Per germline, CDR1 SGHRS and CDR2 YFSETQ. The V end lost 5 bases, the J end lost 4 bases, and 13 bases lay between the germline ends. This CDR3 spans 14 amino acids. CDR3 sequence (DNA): TGCGCCAGCAGGATGCAGCGGATTTACAATGAGCAGTTCTTC. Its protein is CASRMQRIYNEQFF.

The CDR3 here is CASSSRDRYEQYF. CDR3 nucleotides: TGTGCCAGCAGTTCGCGGGACCGATACGAGCAGTACTTC. V and J are TRBV27 and TRBJ2-7; the D gene is possibly TRBD2 (6 bases). The CDR3 runs to 13 residues. The V gene's germline CDR1 is MNHEY and CDR2 SMNVEV (reference sequence). V gave up 4 bases and J gave up 4 bases, with 11 bases separating them.

The DNA for the CDR3 is TGCAGCGTCCCATCCCGGCGGCGGAACAATGAGCAGTTCTTC. This gives the protein CSVPSRRRNNEQFF. J is TRBJ2-1 and V is TRBV29-1; D gene unclear. This CDR3 region has 14 residues. Germline CDR1 SQVTM, CDR2 ANQGSEA. Trimming took 6 bases from V and 5 from J, leaving 17 bases between them.

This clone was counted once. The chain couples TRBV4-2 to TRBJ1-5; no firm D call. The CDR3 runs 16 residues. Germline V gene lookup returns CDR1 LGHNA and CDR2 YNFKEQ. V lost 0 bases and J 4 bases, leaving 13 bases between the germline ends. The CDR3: CASSQELGRLNQPQHF. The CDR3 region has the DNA TGTGCCAGCAGCCAAGAGTTAGGGAGGCTAAATCAGCCCCAGCATTTT.

The CDR3: CASSLASWRQETQYF. DNA for the CDR3: TGTGCCAGCAGCTTAGCGTCTTGGAGACAAGAGACCCAGTACTTC. The gene calls are TRBV7-9 and TRBJ2-5; D remains ambiguous. CDR1 and CDR2 (germline): SEHNR, FQNEAQ (reference sequence). This CDR3 region has 15 residues. V dropped 0 bases and J dropped 2 bases, with 10 bases sitting between them.

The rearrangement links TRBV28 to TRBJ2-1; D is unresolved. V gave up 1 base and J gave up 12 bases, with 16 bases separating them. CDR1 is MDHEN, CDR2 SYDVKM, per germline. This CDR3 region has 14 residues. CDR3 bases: TGTGCCAGCAGTTTATTTGTCGGATTTTCAGGGCAGTTCTTC. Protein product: CASSLFVGFSGQFF.

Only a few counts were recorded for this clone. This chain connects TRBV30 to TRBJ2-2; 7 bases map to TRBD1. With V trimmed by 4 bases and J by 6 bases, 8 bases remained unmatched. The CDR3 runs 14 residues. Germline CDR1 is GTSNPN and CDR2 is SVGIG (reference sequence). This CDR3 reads CAWNTGEKSGELFF. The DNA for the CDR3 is TGTGCCTGGAATACAGGGGAGAAGTCCGGGGAGCTGTTTTTT.

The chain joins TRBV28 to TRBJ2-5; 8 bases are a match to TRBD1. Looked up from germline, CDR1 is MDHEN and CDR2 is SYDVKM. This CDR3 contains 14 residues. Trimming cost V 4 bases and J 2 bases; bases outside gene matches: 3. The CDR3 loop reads CASSSRQGQETQYF. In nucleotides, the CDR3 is TGTGCCAGCAGTTCGAGACAGGGGCAAGAGACCCAGTACTTC.

The CDR3 DNA is TGTGCCAGCAGCGTAGGAGCCACCGGTCAAAATCAGCCCCAGCATTTT. This sequence encodes CASSVGATGQNQPQHF. The chain couples TRBV9 to TRBJ1-5; D uncertain. This CDR3 has 16 amino acids. The V and J ends lost 0 bases and 4 bases respectively, with 14 bases between them. Germline CDR1 and CDR2: SGDLS and YYNGEE.

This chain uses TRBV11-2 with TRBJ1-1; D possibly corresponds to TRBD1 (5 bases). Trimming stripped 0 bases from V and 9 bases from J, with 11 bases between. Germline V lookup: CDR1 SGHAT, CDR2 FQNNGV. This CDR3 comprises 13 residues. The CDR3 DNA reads TGTGCCAGCAGCTTAGACAGGGAAGGTAAAGCTTTCTTT. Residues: CASSLDREGKAFF.

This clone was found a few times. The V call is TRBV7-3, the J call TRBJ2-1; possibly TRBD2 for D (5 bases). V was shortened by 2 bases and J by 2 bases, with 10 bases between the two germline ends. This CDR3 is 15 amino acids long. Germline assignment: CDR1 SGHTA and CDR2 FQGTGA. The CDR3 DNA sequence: TGTGCCAGCAGCTTAGAGGGAGCACCCTACAATGAGCAGTTCTTC. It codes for CASSLEGAPYNEQFF. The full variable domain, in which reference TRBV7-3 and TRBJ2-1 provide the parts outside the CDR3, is GAGVSQTPSNKVTEKGKYVELRCDPISGHTALYWYRQSLGQGPEFLIYFQGTGAADDSGLPNDRFFAVRPEGSVSTLKIQRTERGDSAVYLCASSLEGAPYNEQFFGPGTRLTVL.

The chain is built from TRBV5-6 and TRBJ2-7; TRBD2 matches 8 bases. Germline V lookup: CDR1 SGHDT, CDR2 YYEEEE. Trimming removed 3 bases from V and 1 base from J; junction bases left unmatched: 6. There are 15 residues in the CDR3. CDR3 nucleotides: TGTGCCAGCAGCTATCTAGCGGGTGCTTCCTACGAGCAGTACTTC. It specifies CASSYLAGASYEQYF.

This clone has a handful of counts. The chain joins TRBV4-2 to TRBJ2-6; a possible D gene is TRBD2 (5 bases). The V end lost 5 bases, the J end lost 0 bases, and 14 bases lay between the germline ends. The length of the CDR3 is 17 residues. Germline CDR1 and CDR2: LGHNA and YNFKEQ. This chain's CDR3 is CASSTASGSSGANVLTF. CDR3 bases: TGTGCCAGCAGCACAGCGAGTGGGAGCTCTGGGGCCAACGTCCTGACTTTC.

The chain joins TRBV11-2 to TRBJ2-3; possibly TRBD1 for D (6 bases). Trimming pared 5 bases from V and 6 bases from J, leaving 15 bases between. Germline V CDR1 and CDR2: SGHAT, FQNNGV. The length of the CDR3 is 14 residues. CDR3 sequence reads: CASSLTSGADTQYF. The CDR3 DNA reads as TGTGCCAGCAGCCTAACATCAGGGGCGGATACGCAGTATTTT.

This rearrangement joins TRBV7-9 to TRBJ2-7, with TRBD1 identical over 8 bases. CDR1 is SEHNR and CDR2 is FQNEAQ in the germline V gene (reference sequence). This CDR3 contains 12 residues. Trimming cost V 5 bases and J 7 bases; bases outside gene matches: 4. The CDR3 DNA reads TGTGCCAGCAGCACGACAGGGGTTGAGCAGTACTTC. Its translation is CASSTTGVEQYF.

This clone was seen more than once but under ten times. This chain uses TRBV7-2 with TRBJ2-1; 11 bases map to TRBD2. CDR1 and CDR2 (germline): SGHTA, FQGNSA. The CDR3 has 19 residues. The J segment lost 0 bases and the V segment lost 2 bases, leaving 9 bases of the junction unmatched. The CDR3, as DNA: TGTGCCAGCAGCTTAACTACCGGACTAGCGGGCCGCTCCTACAATGAGCAGTTCTTC. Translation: CASSLTTGLAGRSYNEQFF.

CDR3 sequence (DNA): TGTGCCAGCAGAGCGTATCTTCAAGAGACCCAGTACTTC. Translating gives CASRAYLQETQYF. This sequence joins TRBV7-8 and TRBJ2-5; D unresolved. This CDR3 spans 13 amino acids. Trimming took off 6 bases at V and 2 bases at J, with 10 bases between the two ends. Germline CDR1 SGHVS, CDR2 FQNEAQ. Variable domain in full (rest from reference TRBV7-8 and TRBJ2-5): GAGVSQSPRYKVAKRGQDVALRCDPISGHVSLFWYQQALGQGPEFLTYFQNEAQLDKSGLPSDRFFAERPEGSVSTLKIQRTQQEDSAVYLCASRAYLQETQYFGPGTRLLVL.

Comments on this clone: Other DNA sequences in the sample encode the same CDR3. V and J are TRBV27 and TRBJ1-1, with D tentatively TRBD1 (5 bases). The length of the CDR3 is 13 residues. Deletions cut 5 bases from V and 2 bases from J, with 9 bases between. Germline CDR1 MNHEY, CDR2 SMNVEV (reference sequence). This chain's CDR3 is CASSPRVNTEAFF. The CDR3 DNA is TGTGCCAGCAGTCCCAGGGTCAACACTGAAGCTTTCTTT.

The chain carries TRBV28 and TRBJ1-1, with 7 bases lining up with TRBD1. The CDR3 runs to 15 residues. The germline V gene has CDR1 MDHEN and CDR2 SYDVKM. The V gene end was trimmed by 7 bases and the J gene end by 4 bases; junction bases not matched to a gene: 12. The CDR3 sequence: CASIPTGIIRTEAFF. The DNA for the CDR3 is TGTGCCAGCATTCCGACAGGGATCATTCGCACTGAAGCTTTCTTT.

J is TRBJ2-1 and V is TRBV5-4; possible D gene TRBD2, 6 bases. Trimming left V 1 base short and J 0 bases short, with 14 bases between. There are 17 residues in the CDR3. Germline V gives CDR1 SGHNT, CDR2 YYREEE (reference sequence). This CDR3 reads CASSLPGRGSSYNEQFF. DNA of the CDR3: TGTGCCAGCAGCTTGCCTGGGCGGGGAAGCTCCTACAATGAGCAGTTCTTC. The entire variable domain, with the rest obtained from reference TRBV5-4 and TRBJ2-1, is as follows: ETGVTQSPTHLIKTRGQQVTLRCSSQSGHNTVSWYQQALGQGPQFIFQYYREEENGRGNFPPRFSGLQFPNYSSELNVNALELDDSALYLCASSLPGRGSSYNEQFFGPGTRLTVL.

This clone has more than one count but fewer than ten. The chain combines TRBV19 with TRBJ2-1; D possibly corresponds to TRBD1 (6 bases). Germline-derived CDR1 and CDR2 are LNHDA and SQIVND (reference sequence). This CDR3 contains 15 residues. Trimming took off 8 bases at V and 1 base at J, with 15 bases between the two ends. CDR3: CASRNRDTSYNEQFF. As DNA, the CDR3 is TGTGCCAGTCGCAACCGGGACACTTCCTACAATGAGCAGTTCTTC.